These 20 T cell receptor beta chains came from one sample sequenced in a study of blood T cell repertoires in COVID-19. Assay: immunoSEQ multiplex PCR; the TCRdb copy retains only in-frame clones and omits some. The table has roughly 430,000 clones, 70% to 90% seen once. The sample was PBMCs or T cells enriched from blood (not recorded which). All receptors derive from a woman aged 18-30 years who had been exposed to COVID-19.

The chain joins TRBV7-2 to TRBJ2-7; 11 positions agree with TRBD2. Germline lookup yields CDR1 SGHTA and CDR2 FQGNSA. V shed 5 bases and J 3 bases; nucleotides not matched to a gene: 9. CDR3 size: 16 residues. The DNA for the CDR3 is TGTGCCAGCAGCGACAGGGGACTAGCGGACCTCTACGAGCAGTACTTC. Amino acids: CASSDRGLADLYEQYF. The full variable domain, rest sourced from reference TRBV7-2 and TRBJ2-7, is GAGVSQSPSNKVTEKGKDVELRCDPISGHTALYWYRQSLGQGLEFLIYFQGNSAPDKSGLPSDRFSAERTGGSVSTLTIQRTQQEDSAVYLCASSDRGLADLYEQYFGPGTRLTVT.

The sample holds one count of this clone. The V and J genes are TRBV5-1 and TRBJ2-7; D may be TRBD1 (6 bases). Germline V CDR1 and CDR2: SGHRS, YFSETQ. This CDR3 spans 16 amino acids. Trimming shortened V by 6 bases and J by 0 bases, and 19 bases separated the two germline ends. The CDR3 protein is CASTPTGVLSSYEQYF. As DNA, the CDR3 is TGCGCCAGCACCCCGACAGGTGTTTTGAGCTCCTACGAGCAGTACTTC.

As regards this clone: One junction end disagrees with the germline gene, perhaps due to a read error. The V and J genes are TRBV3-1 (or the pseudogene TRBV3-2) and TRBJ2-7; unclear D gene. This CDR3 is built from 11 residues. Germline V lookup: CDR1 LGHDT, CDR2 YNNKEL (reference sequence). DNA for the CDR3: TGTGCCAGCAGCCAAGGGGTGGAGCTGTACTTC. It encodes CASSQGVELYF.

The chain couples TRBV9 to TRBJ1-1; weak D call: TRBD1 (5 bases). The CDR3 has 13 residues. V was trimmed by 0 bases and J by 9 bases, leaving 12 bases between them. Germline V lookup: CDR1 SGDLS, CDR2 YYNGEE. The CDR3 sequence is CASSVGGGTKAFF. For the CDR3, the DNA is TGTGCCAGCAGCGTAGGGGGCGGGACTAAAGCTTTCTTT.

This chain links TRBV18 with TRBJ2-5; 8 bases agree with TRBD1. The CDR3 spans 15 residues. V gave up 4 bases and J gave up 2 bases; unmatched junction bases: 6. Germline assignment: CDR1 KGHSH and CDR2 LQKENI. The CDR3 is CASSRRTGRQETQYF. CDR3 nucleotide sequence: TGTGCCAGCTCACGACGGACAGGGCGACAAGAGACCCAGTACTTC.

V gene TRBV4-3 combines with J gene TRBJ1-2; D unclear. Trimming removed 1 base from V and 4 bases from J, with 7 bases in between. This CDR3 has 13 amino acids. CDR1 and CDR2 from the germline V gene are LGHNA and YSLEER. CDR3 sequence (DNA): TGCGCCAGCAGCCAAGTAGCCAGCTATGGCTACACCTTC. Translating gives CASSQVASYGYTF.

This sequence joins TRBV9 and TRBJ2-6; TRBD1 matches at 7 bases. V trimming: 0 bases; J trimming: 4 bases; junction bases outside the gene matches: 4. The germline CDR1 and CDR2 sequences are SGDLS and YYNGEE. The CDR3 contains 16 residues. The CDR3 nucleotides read TGTGCCAGCAGCGTAGTTACAGGGGCGGGGGCCAACGTCCTGACTTTC. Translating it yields CASSVVTGAGANVLTF.

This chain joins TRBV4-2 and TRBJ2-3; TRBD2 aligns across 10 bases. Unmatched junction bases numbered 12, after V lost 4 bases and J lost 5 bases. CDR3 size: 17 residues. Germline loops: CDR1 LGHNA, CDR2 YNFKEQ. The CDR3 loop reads CASSRSTGTSARDTQYF. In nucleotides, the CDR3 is TGTGCCAGCAGCCGATCCACCGGGACTAGCGCCAGAGATACGCAGTATTTT.

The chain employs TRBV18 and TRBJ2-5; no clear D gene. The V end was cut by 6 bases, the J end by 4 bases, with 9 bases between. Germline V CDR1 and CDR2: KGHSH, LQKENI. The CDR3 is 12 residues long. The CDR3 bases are TGTGCCAGCTCTCGACTTGTAGAGACCCAGTACTTC. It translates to CASSRLVETQYF. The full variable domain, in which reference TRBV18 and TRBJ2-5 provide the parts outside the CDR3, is NAGVMQNPRHLVRRRGQEARLRCSPMKGHSHVYWYRQLPEEGLKFMVYLQKENIIDESGMPKERFSAEFPKEGPSILRIQQVVRGDSAAYFCASSRLVETQYFGPGTRLLVL.

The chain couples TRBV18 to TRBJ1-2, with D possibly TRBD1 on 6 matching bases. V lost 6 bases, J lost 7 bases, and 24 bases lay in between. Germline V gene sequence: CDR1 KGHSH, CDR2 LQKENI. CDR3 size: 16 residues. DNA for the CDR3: TGTGCCAGCTCCCTCGAGGGTAGGGGGACCATAGCTGGCTACACCTTC. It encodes CASSLEGRGTIAGYTF. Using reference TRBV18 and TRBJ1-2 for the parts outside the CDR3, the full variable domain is NAGVMQNPRHLVRRRGQEARLRCSPMKGHSHVYWYRQLPEEGLKFMVYLQKENIIDESGMPKERFSAEFPKEGPSILRIQQVVRGDSAAYFCASSLEGRGTIAGYTFGSGTRLTVV.

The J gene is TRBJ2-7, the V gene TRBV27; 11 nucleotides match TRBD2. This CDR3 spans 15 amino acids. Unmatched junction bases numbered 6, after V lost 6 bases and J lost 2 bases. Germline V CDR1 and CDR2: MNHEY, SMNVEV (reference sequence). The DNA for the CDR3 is TGTGCCAGCAGACTAGGGGGACTAGCGGCCTACGAGCAGTACTTC. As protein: CASRLGGLAAYEQYF.

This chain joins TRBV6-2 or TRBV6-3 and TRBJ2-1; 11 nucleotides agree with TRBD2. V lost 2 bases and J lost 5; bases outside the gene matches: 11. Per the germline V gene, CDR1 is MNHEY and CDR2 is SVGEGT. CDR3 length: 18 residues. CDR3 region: CASSYPTISGRANNEQFF. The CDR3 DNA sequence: TGTGCCAGCAGTTACCCGACCATTAGCGGGAGGGCTAACAATGAGCAGTTCTTC.

The CDR3 sequence is CASSVTGTSADTQYF. The CDR3 DNA follows: TGTGCCAGCAGCGTCACCGGGACTAGCGCAGATACGCAGTATTTT. The chain has TRBV7-3 and TRBJ2-3; 10 bases map to TRBD2. This CDR3 comprises 15 residues. Looked up from germline, CDR1 is SGHTA and CDR2 is FQGTGA. Trimming at V came to 5 bases and at J to 4 bases, leaving 6 bases not matched to a gene.

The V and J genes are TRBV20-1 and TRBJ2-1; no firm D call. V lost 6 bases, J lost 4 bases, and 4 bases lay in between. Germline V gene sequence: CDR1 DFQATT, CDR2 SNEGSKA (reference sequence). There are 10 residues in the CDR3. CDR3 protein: CSALYNEQFF. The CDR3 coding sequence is TGCAGTGCCCTTTACAATGAGCAGTTCTTC.

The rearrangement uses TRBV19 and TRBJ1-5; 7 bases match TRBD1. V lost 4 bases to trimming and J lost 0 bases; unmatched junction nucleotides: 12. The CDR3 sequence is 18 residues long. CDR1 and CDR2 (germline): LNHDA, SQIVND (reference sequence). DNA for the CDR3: TGTGCCAGTAGTACCCCGAAGGGGGCCGGGGGTAGCAATCAGCCCCAGCATTTT. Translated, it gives CASSTPKGAGGSNQPQHF.

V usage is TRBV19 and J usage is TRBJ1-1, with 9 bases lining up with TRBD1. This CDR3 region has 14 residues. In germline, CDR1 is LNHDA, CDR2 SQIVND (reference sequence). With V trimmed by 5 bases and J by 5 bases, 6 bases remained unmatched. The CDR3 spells CASSLRQGGTEAFF. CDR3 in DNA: TGTGCCAGTAGTCTCCGACAGGGGGGTACTGAAGCTTTCTTT.

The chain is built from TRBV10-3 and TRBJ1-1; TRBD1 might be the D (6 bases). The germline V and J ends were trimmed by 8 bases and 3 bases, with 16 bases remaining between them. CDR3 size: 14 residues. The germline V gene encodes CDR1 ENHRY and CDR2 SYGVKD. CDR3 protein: CAIGDTNGHTEAFF. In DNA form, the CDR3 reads TGTGCCATCGGGGACACCAACGGGCACACTGAAGCTTTCTTT.

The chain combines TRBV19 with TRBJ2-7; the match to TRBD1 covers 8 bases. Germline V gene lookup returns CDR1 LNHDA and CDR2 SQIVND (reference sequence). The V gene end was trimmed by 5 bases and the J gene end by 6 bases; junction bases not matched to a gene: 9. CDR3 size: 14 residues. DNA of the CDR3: TGTGCCAGTAGTCCGGGACAGGAAAGGCGCGAGCAGTACTTC. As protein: CASSPGQERREQYF.

Here the CDR3 DNA reads TGTGCCAGCAGCCATGACAGGTCGGGGTCTTTCTATGGCTACACCTTC. Translating gives CASSHDRSGSFYGYTF. J is TRBJ1-2 and V is TRBV4-2; maybe TRBD1 (6 bases). The germline CDR1 and CDR2 sequences are LGHNA and YNFKEQ. V shed 3 bases and J shed 4 bases, with 18 bases lying between them. This CDR3 has 16 amino acids.

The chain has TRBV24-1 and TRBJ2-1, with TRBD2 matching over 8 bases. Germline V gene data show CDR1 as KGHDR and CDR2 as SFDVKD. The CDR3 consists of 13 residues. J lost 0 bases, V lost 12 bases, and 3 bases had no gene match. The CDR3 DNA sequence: TGTGCCGTAGCGGGGAGCTCCTACAATGAGCAGTTCTTC. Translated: CAVAGSSYNEQFF.